The 23 T cell receptor beta chains listed next were all sequenced from one sample in a study of STAT5B mutations in CD4+ large granular lymphocyte leukemia. TCRdb keeps only in-frame clones here, not all; method: immunoSEQ multiplex PCR. The data contain tens of thousands of clones, less than 80% of them singletons. Sequenced input: CD4+ T cells from blood buffy coats. The receptors here all came from a human donor in good health.

The J gene is TRBJ2-7, the V gene TRBV7-2; D is unresolved. The CDR3 has 14 residues. Germline V gene lookup returns CDR1 SGHTA and CDR2 FQGNSA. V was clipped by 1 base and J by 4 bases, with 11 bases between them. In nucleotides, the CDR3 is TGTGCCAGCAGCTTAGGCCTGAGCCCATACGAGCAGTACTTC. Translation: CASSLGLSPYEQYF.

This clone showed up just a few times. This chain joins TRBV27 and TRBJ1-6, with D tentatively TRBD1 (6 bases). The V and J ends lost 3 bases and 7 bases respectively, with 10 bases between them. The CDR3 totals 14 residues. CDR1 and CDR2 from the germline V gene are MNHEY and SMNVEV (reference sequence). This CDR3 reads CASSLQGRNSPLHF. CDR3 nucleotides: TGTGCCAGCAGTTTGCAGGGGAGGAATTCACCCCTCCACTTT.

The chain is built from TRBV5-1 and TRBJ2-5, with 8 bases fitting TRBD2. V gave up 3 bases and J gave up 5 bases; unmatched junction bases: 9. This CDR3 has 15 amino acids. Germline CDR1 is SGHRS and CDR2 is YFSETQ. The CDR3 spells CASSSRGGAGETQYF. CDR3 sequence (DNA): TGCGCCAGCAGCTCCCGGGGGGGGGCCGGCGAGACCCAGTACTTC.

J is TRBJ2-1 and V is TRBV30; D is undetermined. The CDR3 is 12 amino acids. Trimming removed 5 bases from V and 3 bases from J, with 8 bases in between. Germline V lookup: CDR1 GTSNPN, CDR2 SVGIG (reference sequence). DNA for the CDR3: TGTGCCTGGGGTAAGCGCTACAATGAGCAGTTCTTC. It encodes CAWGKRYNEQFF.

About this clone itself: At the DNA level, this CDR3 is encoded by other sequences in the same sample as well. The chain recombines TRBV5-1 with TRBJ1-2, with D possibly matching TRBD1 (5 bases). V was clipped by 0 bases and J by 2 bases, with 5 bases between them. Germline CDR1 is SGHRS and CDR2 is YFSETQ. The CDR3 length is 13 residues. The CDR3 nucleotides are TGCGCCAGCAGCTTGGGGGGGAACTATGGCTACACCTTC. Its translation: CASSLGGNYGYTF.

The rearrangement uses TRBV5-4 and TRBJ1-1; D is perhaps TRBD1 (6 bases). The CDR3 spans 14 residues. The germline CDR1 and CDR2 sequences are SGHNT and YYREEE (reference sequence). The germline V and J ends were trimmed by 3 bases and 0 bases, with 9 bases remaining between them. CDR3 sequence: CASSWGHLNTEAFF. The CDR3 DNA reads as TGTGCCAGCAGCTGGGGACACTTGAACACTGAAGCTTTCTTT.

The chain uses TRBV30 and TRBJ1-2, with 8 bases that match TRBD1. V shed 1 base, J shed 7 bases, and the junction held 2 bases outside the gene matches. CDR3 length: 12 amino acids. CDR1 and CDR2 from the germline V gene are GTSNPN and SVGIG (reference sequence). Here the CDR3 DNA reads TGTGCCTGGAGTGAGACAGGGGTTGGCTACACCTTC. This codes for CAWSETGVGYTF.

This clone occurred a few times. The chain joins TRBV28 to TRBJ1-2; D unresolved. CDR3 length: 11 amino acids. Per germline, CDR1 MDHEN and CDR2 SYDVKM. The V and J ends lost 5 bases and 13 bases respectively, with 14 bases between them. The CDR3 coding sequence is TGTGCCAGCAGTCCGCGCCGGGAAGTCACCTTC. This gives the protein CASSPRREVTF.

The CDR3 here is CASSRRGPYEQYF. CDR3 in DNA: TGTGCCAGTAGTAGGCGTGGGCCGTACGAGCAGTACTTC. V is TRBV19 and J is TRBJ2-7, with unresolved D. Trimming cost V 4 bases and J 4 bases, with 11 bases left between them. CDR1 is LNHDA and CDR2 is SQIVND in the germline V gene (reference sequence). This CDR3 spans 13 amino acids.

This clone has only a few counts. V gene TRBV18 combines with J gene TRBJ1-5; weak D call: TRBD1 (5 bases). Trimming removed 4 bases at V and 4 bases at J, with 8 bases between. Looked up from germline, CDR1 is KGHSH and CDR2 is LQKENI. The CDR3 runs to 13 residues. As DNA, the CDR3 is TGTGCCAGCTCACGTGGGGCAAATCAGCCCCAGCATTTT. It yields the protein CASSRGANQPQHF.

The CDR3 region has the DNA TGCGCCAGCAGCTTAGGATACAGGGGGGGCAGCGAAAAACTGTTTTTT. Translation gives CASSLGYRGGSEKLFF. This chain uses TRBV5-1 with TRBJ1-4; 8 nucleotides agree with TRBD1. With V trimmed by 2 bases and J by 8 bases, 11 bases remained unmatched. The CDR3 is made up of 16 amino acids. Germline CDR1 SGHRS, CDR2 YFSETQ.

This clone was seen only once. The chain has TRBV7-3 and TRBJ2-5; 10 positions agree with TRBD1. The CDR3 is 15 amino acids. V was clipped by 5 bases and J by 4 bases; unmatched bases: 7. Germline V lookup: CDR1 SGHTA, CDR2 FQGTGA. Here the CDR3 reads CASSRGGDRGETQYF. The CDR3, as DNA: TGTGCCAGCAGCCGAGGGGGGGACAGGGGAGAGACCCAGTACTTC.

The chain carries TRBV18 and TRBJ1-2; D might be TRBD1 (5 bases). CDR3 length equals 14 residues. Per the germline V gene, CDR1 is KGHSH and CDR2 is LQKENI. Between the trimmed V and J ends, which lost 5 bases and 4 bases, there was a span of 14 bases. For the CDR3, the DNA is TGTGCCAGCTCAACAATTGACAGTTCCTATGGCTACACCTTC. It yields the protein CASSTIDSSYGYTF.

The rearrangement uses TRBV5-1 and TRBJ1-6; 10 bases are a match to TRBD1. The junction had 4 bases not matched to a gene; V was cut back by 4 bases and J by 6 bases. The CDR3 has 15 amino acids. In germline, CDR1 is SGHRS, CDR2 YFSETQ. CDR3 coding DNA: TGCGCCAGCAGCACGGGACAGGGGATTAATTCACCCCTCCACTTT. Encoded protein: CASSTGQGINSPLHF. Drawing the rest from reference TRBV5-1 and TRBJ1-6, the complete variable domain is KAGVTQTPRYLIKTRGQQVTLSCSPISGHRSVSWYQQTPGQGLQFLFEYFSETQRNKGNFPGRFSGRQFSNSRSEMNVSTLELGDSALYLCASSTGQGINSPLHFGNGTRLTVT.

This clone was counted only a few times. The J gene is TRBJ1-5, the V gene TRBV5-6; 9 bases align to TRBD1. In germline, CDR1 is SGHDT, CDR2 YYEEEE. CDR3 size: 16 residues. V was clipped by 3 bases and J by 7 bases; unmatched bases: 11. CDR3 sequence reads: CASSSGTGNGQQPQHF. As DNA, the CDR3 is TGTGCCAGCAGCTCCGGGACAGGGAATGGGCAGCAGCCCCAGCATTTT.

This chain uses TRBV9 with TRBJ1-2; D is unclear. The CDR3 contains 14 residues. Trimming removed 5 bases at V and 4 bases at J, with 15 bases between. Germline V CDR1 and CDR2: SGDLS, YYNGEE. CDR3 bases: TGTGCCAGCAGTCTATCCGGGATCTCCTATGGCTACACCTTC. Amino acids: CASSLSGISYGYTF.

The rearrangement uses TRBV18 and TRBJ1-6; TRBD1 aligns across 7 bases. The CDR3 sequence is 18 residues long. Germline trimming cut 3 bases from V and 0 bases from J; bases unmatched to any gene: 8. Germline V gives CDR1 KGHSH, CDR2 LQKENI. The CDR3 protein is CASSPVGTESSYNSPLHF. As DNA, the CDR3 is TGTGCCAGCTCACCGGTCGGGACAGAGAGCTCCTATAATTCACCCCTCCACTTT.

The V gene is TRBV2, the J gene TRBJ2-7, with D perhaps TRBD1 (5 bases). The V end was cut by 6 bases, the J end by 3 bases, with 15 bases between. Germline-derived CDR1 and CDR2 are SNHLY and FYNNEI. CDR3 length: 14 residues. The CDR3 bases are TGTGCCAGCAGGGGCCTGGTTAGGGGCTACGAGCAGTACTTC. Amino acids: CASRGLVRGYEQYF. Full variable domain (remainder filled in from reference TRBV2 and TRBJ2-7): EPEVTQTPSHQVTQMGQEVILRCVPISNHLYFYWYRQILGQKVEFLVSFYNNEISEKSEIFDDQFSVERPDGSNFTLKIRSTKLEDSAMYFCASRGLVRGYEQYFGPGTRLTVT.

The chain joins TRBV7-9 to TRBJ1-1; 9 bases fit TRBD1. The CDR3 has 14 residues. V dropped 3 bases and J dropped 5; count of bases not matched to a gene: 4. CDR1 and CDR2 from the germline V gene are SEHNR and FQNEAQ (reference sequence). The CDR3 sequence is CASSFHGTGTEAFF. CDR3 nucleotide sequence: TGTGCCAGCAGCTTTCATGGGACAGGGACTGAAGCTTTCTTT.

This clone was found a few times. The chain is built from TRBV18 and TRBJ2-7; 9 bases fit TRBD1. CDR1 is KGHSH, CDR2 LQKENI, per germline. V shed 6 bases and J 4 bases; nucleotides not matched to a gene: 7. The CDR3 is 14 amino acids. The CDR3 nucleotides are TGTGCCAGCTCCCCTCGGGGACAGGGTTACGAGCAGTACTTC. It is translated as CASSPRGQGYEQYF. Based on the CDR3 plus reference TRBV18 and TRBJ2-7, the full variable domain is NAGVMQNPRHLVRRRGQEARLRCSPMKGHSHVYWYRQLPEEGLKFMVYLQKENIIDESGMPKERFSAEFPKEGPSILRIQQVVRGDSAAYFCASSPRGQGYEQYFGPGTRLTVT.

The chain uses TRBV23-1 and TRBJ2-2, with D perhaps given as TRBD1 or TRBD2 (5 bases each). TRBV23-1 is classed as an ORF, of uncertain function. The CDR3 is 17 residues long. V was trimmed by 3 bases and J by 5 bases, leaving 19 bases between them. CDR3 sequence reads: CASSQPAGRALTGELFF. Written as DNA, the CDR3 is TGCGCCAGCAGTCAGCCAGCAGGGCGGGCTCTTACCGGGGAGCTGTTTTTT.

The V gene is TRBV5-1, the J gene TRBJ2-1; tentatively, D is TRBD2 (7 bases). Germline V gene lookup returns CDR1 SGHRS and CDR2 YFSETQ. V gave up 0 bases and J gave up 3 bases, with 16 bases separating them. The CDR3 totals 17 residues. The CDR3 nucleotides read TGCGCCAGCAGCTTGGCCTTGGGGGGGCTAAGCTACAATGAGCAGTTCTTC. Its translation is CASSLALGGLSYNEQFF. The full variable domain, in which reference TRBV5-1 and TRBJ2-1 provide the parts outside the CDR3, is KAGVTQTPRYLIKTRGQQVTLSCSPISGHRSVSWYQQTPGQGLQFLFEYFSETQRNKGNFPGRFSGRQFSNSRSEMNVSTLELGDSALYLCASSLALGGLSYNEQFFGPGTRLTVL.

The chain couples TRBV5-1 to TRBJ1-6; D may be TRBD1 (5 bases). Trimming pared 0 bases from V and 8 bases from J, leaving 9 bases between. The germline gives CDR1 SGHRS, CDR2 YFSETQ. CDR3 length: 14 amino acids. CDR3: CASSLGQGDSPLHF. The CDR3 nucleotides are TGCGCCAGCAGCTTGGGGCAGGGAGATTCACCCCTCCACTTT.